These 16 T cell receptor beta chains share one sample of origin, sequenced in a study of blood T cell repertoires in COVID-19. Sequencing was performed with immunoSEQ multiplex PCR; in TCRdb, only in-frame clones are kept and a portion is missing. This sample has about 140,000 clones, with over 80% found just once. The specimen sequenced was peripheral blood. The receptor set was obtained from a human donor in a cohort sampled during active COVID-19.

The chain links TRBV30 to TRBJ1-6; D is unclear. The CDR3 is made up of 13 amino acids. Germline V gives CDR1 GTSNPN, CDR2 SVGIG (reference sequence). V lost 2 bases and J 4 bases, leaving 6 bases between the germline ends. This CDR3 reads CAWSHSYNSPLHF. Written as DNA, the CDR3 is TGTGCCTGGAGTCACAGTTATAATTCACCCCTCCACTTT.

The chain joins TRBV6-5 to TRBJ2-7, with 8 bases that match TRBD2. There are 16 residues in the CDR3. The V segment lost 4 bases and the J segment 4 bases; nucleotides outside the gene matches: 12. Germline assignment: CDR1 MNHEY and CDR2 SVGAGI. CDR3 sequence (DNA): TGTGCCAGCAGTTCTTTTTCCGGGACTAGATTGTACGAGCAGTACTTC. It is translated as CASSSFSGTRLYEQYF.

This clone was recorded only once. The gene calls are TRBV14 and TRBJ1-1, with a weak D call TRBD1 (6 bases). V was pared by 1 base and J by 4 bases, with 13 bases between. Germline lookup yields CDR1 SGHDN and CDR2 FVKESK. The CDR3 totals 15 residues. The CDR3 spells CASSQARGAGTEAFF. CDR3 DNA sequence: TGTGCCAGCAGCCAAGCGCGGGGGGCAGGCACTGAAGCTTTCTTT.

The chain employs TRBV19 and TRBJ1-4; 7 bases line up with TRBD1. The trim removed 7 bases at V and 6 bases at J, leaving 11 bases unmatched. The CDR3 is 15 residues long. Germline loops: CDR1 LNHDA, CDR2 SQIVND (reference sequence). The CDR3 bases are TGTGCCAGTACCCCCTGGAGGGGGCGGGATGAAAAACTGTTTTTT. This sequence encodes CASTPWRGRDEKLFF.

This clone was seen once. CDR3 sequence: CAWSLIEDTQYF. The CDR3 region has the DNA TGTGCCTGGAGTCTAATAGAGGATACGCAGTATTTT. This chain links TRBV30 with TRBJ2-3; D unclear. Germline CDR1 and CDR2: GTSNPN and SVGIG (reference sequence). The V end lost 2 bases, the J end lost 6 bases, and 9 bases lay between the germline ends. This CDR3 comprises 12 residues.

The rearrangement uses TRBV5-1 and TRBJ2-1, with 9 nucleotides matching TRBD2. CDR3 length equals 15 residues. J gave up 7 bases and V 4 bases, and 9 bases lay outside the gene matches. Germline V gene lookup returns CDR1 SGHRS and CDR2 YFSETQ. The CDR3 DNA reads TGCGCCAGCAGCCGTCGGACTAGCGACGCAAATGAGCAGTTCTTC. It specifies CASSRRTSDANEQFF.

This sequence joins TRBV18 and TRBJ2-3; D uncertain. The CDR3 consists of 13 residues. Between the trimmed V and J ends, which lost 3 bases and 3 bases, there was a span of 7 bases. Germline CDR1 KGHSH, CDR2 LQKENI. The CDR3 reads CASSPRVTDTQYF. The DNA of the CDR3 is TGTGCCAGCTCACCGCGAGTAACAGATACGCAGTATTTT.

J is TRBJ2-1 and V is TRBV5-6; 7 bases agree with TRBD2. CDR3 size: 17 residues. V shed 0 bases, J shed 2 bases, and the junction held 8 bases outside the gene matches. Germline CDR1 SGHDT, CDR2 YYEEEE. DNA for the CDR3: TGTGCCAGCAGCTTGGTTAGACTAGCTCTCCCCTACAATGAGCAGTTCTTC. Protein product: CASSLVRLALPYNEQFF.

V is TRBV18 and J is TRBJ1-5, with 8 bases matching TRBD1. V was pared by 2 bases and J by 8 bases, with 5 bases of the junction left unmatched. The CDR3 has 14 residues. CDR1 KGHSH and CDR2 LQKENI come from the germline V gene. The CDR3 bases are TGTGCCAGCTCACCATCAGGGGGCAAGGAGCCCCAGCATTTT. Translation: CASSPSGGKEPQHF. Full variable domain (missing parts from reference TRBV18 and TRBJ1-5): NAGVMQNPRHLVRRRGQEARLRCSPMKGHSHVYWYRQLPEEGLKFMVYLQKENIIDESGMPKERFSAEFPKEGPSILRIQQVVRGDSAAYFCASSPSGGKEPQHFGDGTRLSIL.

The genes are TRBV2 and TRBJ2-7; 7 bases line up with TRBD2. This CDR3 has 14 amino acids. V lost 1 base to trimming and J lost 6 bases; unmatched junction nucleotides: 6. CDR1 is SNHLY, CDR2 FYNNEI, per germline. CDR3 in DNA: TGTGCCAGCAGTGAAGGAATAGGGAGGGGCGAGCAGTACTTC. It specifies CASSEGIGRGEQYF. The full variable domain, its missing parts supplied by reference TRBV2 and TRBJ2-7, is EPEVTQTPSHQVTQMGQEVILRCVPISNHLYFYWYRQILGQKVEFLVSFYNNEISEKSEIFDDQFSVERPDGSNFTLKIRSTKLEDSAMYFCASSEGIGRGEQYFGPGTRLTVT.

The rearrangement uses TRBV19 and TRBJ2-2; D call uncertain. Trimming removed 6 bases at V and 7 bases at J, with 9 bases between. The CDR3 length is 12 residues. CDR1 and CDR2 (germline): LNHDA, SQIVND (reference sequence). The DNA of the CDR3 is TGTGCCAGTAGAGAGTCTGGCGGGGAGCTGTTTTTT. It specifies CASRESGGELFF.

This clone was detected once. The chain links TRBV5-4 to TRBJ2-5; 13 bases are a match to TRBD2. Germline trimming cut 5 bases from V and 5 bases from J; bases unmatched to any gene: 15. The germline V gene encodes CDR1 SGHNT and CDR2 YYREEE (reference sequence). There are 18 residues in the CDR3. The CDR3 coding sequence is TGTGCCAGCAGTTCCGGGACTAGCGGGGTGGGTAGAGGCGAGACCCAGTACTTC. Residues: CASSSGTSGVGRGETQYF. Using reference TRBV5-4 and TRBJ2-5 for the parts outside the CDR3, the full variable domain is ETGVTQSPTHLIKTRGQQVTLRCSSQSGHNTVSWYQQALGQGPQFIFQYYREEENGRGNFPPRFSGLQFPNYSSELNVNALELDDSALYLCASSSGTSGVGRGETQYFGPGTRLLVL.

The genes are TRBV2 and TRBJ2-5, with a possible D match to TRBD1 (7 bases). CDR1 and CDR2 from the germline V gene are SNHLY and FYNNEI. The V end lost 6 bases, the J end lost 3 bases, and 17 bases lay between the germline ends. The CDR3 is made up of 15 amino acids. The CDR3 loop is CASRREGAGKETQYF. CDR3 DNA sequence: TGTGCCAGCAGGCGAGAGGGGGCGGGAAAAGAGACCCAGTACTTC.

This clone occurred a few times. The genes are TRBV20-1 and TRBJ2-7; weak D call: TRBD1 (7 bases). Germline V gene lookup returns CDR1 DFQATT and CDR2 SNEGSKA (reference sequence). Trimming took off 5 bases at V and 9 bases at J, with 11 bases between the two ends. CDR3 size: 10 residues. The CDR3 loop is CSALQGGQYF. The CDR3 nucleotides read TGCAGTGCTCTTCAGGGGGGGCAGTACTTC.

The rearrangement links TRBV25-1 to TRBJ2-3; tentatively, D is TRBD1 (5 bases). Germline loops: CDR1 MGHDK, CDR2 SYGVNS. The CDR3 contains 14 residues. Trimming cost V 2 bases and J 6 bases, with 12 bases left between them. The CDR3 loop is CASSELGVVDTQYF. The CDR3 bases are TGTGCCAGCAGTGAACTAGGGGTGGTGGATACGCAGTATTTT.

CDR3 sequence reads: CSASSLAGGNGYTF. CDR3 DNA: TGCAGTGCTAGTTCCTTGGCAGGGGGCAATGGCTACACCTTC. J is TRBJ1-2 and V is TRBV20-1; 8 bases match TRBD1. The trim removed 3 bases at V and 6 bases at J, leaving 9 bases unmatched. The CDR3 spans 14 residues. Germline loops: CDR1 DFQATT, CDR2 SNEGSKA (reference sequence).